These 22 T cell receptor beta chains originate from one sample sequenced in a study of T cell responses to AZD1222 COVID-19 vaccine. Sequenced by immunoSEQ multiplex PCR; TCRdb stores in-frame clones only, minus some. The sample contains about 140,000 clones, around 90% of which appear only once. The source material was peripheral blood, sampled on day 0 of AZD1222 vaccination. These receptors all come from an adult in good health.

This clone was found once. V is TRBV5-4 and J is TRBJ2-2, with D possibly matching TRBD1 (5 bases). Trimming removed 2 bases from V and 1 base from J, with 9 bases in between. There are 15 residues in the CDR3. Germline V gene sequence: CDR1 SGHNT, CDR2 YYREEE (reference sequence). In DNA form, the CDR3 reads TGTGCCAGCAGCTTTCTCAGGGAGAACACCGGGGAGCTGTTTTTT. This sequence encodes CASSFLRENTGELFF.

V gene TRBV7-8 combines with J gene TRBJ2-1; the D gene could be TRBD1 or TRBD2 (6 bases each). The CDR3 contains 14 residues. V was cut by 6 bases and J by 1 base, with 10 bases left in between. Germline CDR1 SGHVS, CDR2 FQNEAQ. CDR3 nucleotides: TGTGCCAGCAGTCCGGGGGCGTCCTACAATGAGCAGTTCTTC. Translated: CASSPGASYNEQFF.

This sequence joins TRBV6-1 and TRBJ2-1; 9 positions match TRBD2. J was trimmed by 8 bases and V by 2 bases; bases with no gene match: 7. CDR1 and CDR2 (germline): MNHNS, SASEGT. This CDR3 is 15 amino acids long. The chain's CDR3 is CASSEPGLAIHEQFF. The CDR3 region has the DNA TGTGCCAGCAGTGAACCGGGACTAGCTATCCATGAGCAGTTCTTC.

The J gene is TRBJ2-7, the V gene TRBV5-4; TRBD2 is a possible D gene (7 bases). The germline V gene has CDR1 SGHNT and CDR2 YYREEE (reference sequence). Trimming removed 0 bases from V and 7 bases from J, with 11 bases in between. CDR3 length equals 13 residues. Here the CDR3 DNA reads TGTGCCAGCAGCTTGGAAGGGGGGGGAGAGCAGTACTTC. The encoded protein is CASSLEGGGEQYF.

The chain couples TRBV7-2 to TRBJ2-2; 12 bases match TRBD2. The V gene's germline CDR1 is SGHTA and CDR2 FQGNSA. V shed 5 bases and J 8 bases; nucleotides not matched to a gene: 6. The CDR3 is made up of 15 amino acids. CDR3: CASSQTSGRLGELFF. DNA for the CDR3: TGTGCCAGCAGCCAAACTAGCGGGAGGTTGGGGGAGCTGTTTTTT.

This chain connects TRBV19 to TRBJ2-2; TRBD2 might be the D (6 bases). Trimming cost V 3 bases and J 5 bases, with 16 bases left between them. This CDR3 is built from 16 residues. CDR1 is LNHDA and CDR2 is SQIVND in the germline V gene (reference sequence). The CDR3, as DNA: TGTGCCAGTAGTATTTTGCCGGGAGACGTAACCGGGGAGCTGTTTTTT. Protein product: CASSILPGDVTGELFF.

This sequence joins TRBV19 and TRBJ1-2, with no clear D. The CDR3 runs to 14 residues. The V end was cut by 5 bases, the J end by 0 bases, with 10 bases between. CDR1 and CDR2 from the germline V gene are LNHDA and SQIVND (reference sequence). CDR3 nucleotide sequence: TGTGCCAGTAGTGCACAACAAGCTAACTATGGCTACACCTTC. It encodes CASSAQQANYGYTF.

The chain couples TRBV5-1 to TRBJ1-2, with 9 bases fitting TRBD1. From germline, CDR1 is SGHRS and CDR2 YFSETQ. CDR3 length equals 18 residues. After removal of 4 bases from V and 4 bases from J, the junction contained 17 bases not matched to a gene. CDR3 in DNA: TGCGCCAGCAGCCCTTTAGGGGGACAGGGTCGAGTGAGCTATGGCTACACCTTC. This sequence encodes CASSPLGGQGRVSYGYTF.

The chain links TRBV5-1 to TRBJ1-2; D gene uncertain. Germline-derived CDR1 and CDR2 are SGHRS and YFSETQ. The CDR3 contains 13 residues. V was shortened by 4 bases and J by 2 bases, with 9 bases between the two germline ends. The CDR3 nucleotides are TGCGCCAGCAGCGAGGGCATCAACTATGGCTACACCTTC. Translated, it gives CASSEGINYGYTF. Together with reference TRBV5-1 and TRBJ1-2, the CDR3 gives the full variable domain: KAGVTQTPRYLIKTRGQQVTLSCSPISGHRSVSWYQQTPGQGLQFLFEYFSETQRNKGNFPGRFSGRQFSNSRSEMNVSTLELGDSALYLCASSEGINYGYTFGSGTRLTVV.

The chain combines TRBV7-2 with TRBJ1-5; D is uncertain. Deletions cut 5 bases from V and 4 bases from J, with 12 bases between. The CDR3 sequence is 14 residues long. CDR1 and CDR2 from the germline V gene are SGHTA and FQGNSA. The CDR3 bases are TGTGCCAGCAGCGTAACCCCAGAGAATCAGCCCCAGCATTTT. It translates to CASSVTPENQPQHF. Looking up the rest from reference TRBV7-2 and TRBJ1-5 gives the full variable domain: GAGVSQSPSNKVTEKGKDVELRCDPISGHTALYWYRQSLGQGLEFLIYFQGNSAPDKSGLPSDRFSAERTGGSVSTLTIQRTQQEDSAVYLCASSVTPENQPQHFGDGTRLSIL.

CDR3 sequence reads: CASSVRAGAMNTEAFF. Here the CDR3 DNA reads TGTGCCAGCAGCGTGAGGGCAGGGGCTATGAACACTGAAGCTTTCTTT. The rearrangement links TRBV9 to TRBJ1-1, with D perhaps TRBD1 (6 bases). V lost 2 bases and J 0 bases, leaving 14 bases between the germline ends. CDR3 length: 16 amino acids. In germline, CDR1 is SGDLS, CDR2 YYNGEE. The whole variable domain, remainder taken from reference TRBV9 and TRBJ1-1, is DSGVTQTPKHLITATGQRVTLRCSPRSGDLSVYWYQQSLDQGLQFLIQYYNGEERAKGNILERFSAQQFPDLHSELNLSSLELGDSALYFCASSVRAGAMNTEAFFGQGTRLTVV.

This chain links TRBV5-6 with TRBJ2-2; TRBD1 agrees at 10 bases. Trimming cost V 5 bases and J 2 bases; bases outside gene matches: 3. Germline-derived CDR1 and CDR2 are SGHDT and YYEEEE. This CDR3 has 15 amino acids. The CDR3: CASRRTGGNTGELFF. CDR3 coding DNA: TGTGCCAGCAGGCGGACAGGGGGAAACACCGGGGAGCTGTTTTTT.

The rearrangement links TRBV7-2 to TRBJ1-5; D remains ambiguous. V was trimmed by 1 base and J by 5 bases, leaving 12 bases between them. Germline-derived CDR1 and CDR2 are SGHTA and FQGNSA. This CDR3 is 15 amino acids long. CDR3 amino acids: CASSLDSILYQPQHF. DNA for the CDR3: TGTGCCAGCAGCTTAGACTCGATTCTTTATCAGCCCCAGCATTTT.

The genes are TRBV11-2 and TRBJ2-7; D remains unclear. This CDR3 region has 15 residues. CDR1 and CDR2 from the germline V gene are SGHAT and FQNNGV. V lost 4 bases, J lost 6 bases, and 19 bases lay in between. This CDR3 is CASSSRVGGASEQYF. For the CDR3, the DNA is TGTGCCAGCAGCTCCCGAGTTGGCGGCGCGAGCGAGCAGTACTTC. The full variable domain, its missing parts supplied by reference TRBV11-2 and TRBJ2-7, is EAGVAQSPRYKIIEKRQSVAFWCNPISGHATLYWYQQILGQGPKLLIQFQNNGVVDDSQLPKDRFSAERLKGVDSTLKIQPAKLEDSAVYLCASSSRVGGASEQYFGPGTRLTVT.

The chain combines TRBV30 with TRBJ1-3; no reliable D call. CDR1 is GTSNPN and CDR2 is SVGIG in the germline V gene (reference sequence). This CDR3 has 14 residues. Deletions cut 3 bases from V and 0 bases from J, with 9 bases between. The CDR3: CAWSARDSGNTIYF. Written as DNA, the CDR3 is TGTGCCTGGAGCGCCCGGGACTCTGGAAACACCATATATTTT.

V gene TRBV7-9 combines with J gene TRBJ2-1, with 9 nucleotides matching TRBD2. This CDR3 spans 18 amino acids. V gave up 3 bases and J gave up 3 bases; unmatched junction bases: 12. Germline V CDR1 and CDR2: SEHNR, FQNEAQ (reference sequence). This CDR3 reads CASSFSRGRADSYNEQFF. The CDR3 nucleotides read TGTGCCAGCAGCTTTTCGCGCGGGAGGGCCGATAGCTACAATGAGCAGTTCTTC.

The rearrangement links TRBV9 to TRBJ2-2; no firm D call. The CDR3 runs 15 residues. Germline V gene lookup returns CDR1 SGDLS and CDR2 YYNGEE. The germline V and J ends were trimmed by 0 bases and 7 bases, with 13 bases remaining between them. CDR3 DNA: TGTGCCAGCAGCGTAGATGTAGATTTGATCGGGGAGCTGTTTTTT. Amino acids: CASSVDVDLIGELFF.

The V gene is TRBV9, the J gene TRBJ2-7; the D gene is possibly TRBD1 (5 bases). V lost 3 bases, J lost 4 bases, and 11 bases lay in between. This CDR3 has 13 amino acids. Per the germline V gene, CDR1 is SGDLS and CDR2 is YYNGEE. The CDR3: CASSADTSYEQYF. The DNA for the CDR3 is TGTGCCAGCAGCGCGGACACCTCGTACGAGCAGTACTTC.

V is TRBV14 and J is TRBJ2-1; D is unclear. Trimming took off 1 base at V and 10 bases at J, with 11 bases between the two ends. The CDR3 is made up of 13 amino acids. The V gene's germline CDR1 is SGHDN and CDR2 FVKESK. The CDR3 sequence: CASSQVRNAEQFF. The CDR3 coding sequence is TGTGCCAGCAGCCAAGTACGAAACGCGGAGCAGTTCTTC.

The chain employs TRBV6-5 and TRBJ2-2; D gene uncertain. With 6 bases removed from V and 6 bases from J, the gap between germline ends came to 17 bases. The CDR3 consists of 15 residues. The V gene's germline CDR1 is MNHEY and CDR2 SVGAGI. The CDR3 protein is CASRPWDHQSGELFF. CDR3 nucleotides: TGTGCCAGCAGACCCTGGGATCATCAGTCCGGGGAGCTGTTTTTT.

The V gene is TRBV21-1, the J gene TRBJ2-6; the table's D call of TRBD1 was not tested on the DNA. TRBV21-1 is shown as a pseudogene. The CDR3 sequence is 17 residues long. The CDR3 protein is CASRMDRVRSGANVLTF. The CDR3 DNA is TGTGCCAGCAGAATGGACAGGGTGAGGTCCGGGGCCAACGTCCTGACTTTC.

J is TRBJ1-1 and V is TRBV3-1 (or the pseudogene TRBV3-2); tentatively, D is TRBD1 (6 bases). The germline V and J ends were trimmed by 5 bases and 7 bases, with 14 bases remaining between them. The germline gives CDR1 LGHDT, CDR2 YNNKEL (reference sequence). The CDR3 contains 13 residues. The CDR3 is CASSSTGRGEAFF. The CDR3 DNA is TGTGCCAGCAGCAGCACAGGGAGAGGTGAAGCTTTCTTT.